Presented here are 20 T cell receptor beta chains from one specimen sequenced in a study of OX40 agonist ivuxolimab in advanced cancers. TCRdb keeps only in-frame clones here, not all; method: immunoSEQ multiplex PCR. The table includes some 46,000 clones, 80% detected once. The sequencing used CD4+ or CD8+ T cells sorted from blood, collected in a trial of the OX40 agonist ivuxolimab. The receptors stem from an adult with an advanced solid tumor such as melanoma, head and neck, liver or kidney cancer.

V and J are TRBV4-3 and TRBJ2-4; D not resolved. CDR1 and CDR2 (germline): LGHNA, YSLEER. The ends were cut back, 1 base at V and 0 bases at J, with 7 bases in the middle. This CDR3 has 15 amino acids. CDR3 DNA: TGCGCCAGCAGCCAAGGAGGATTAGCCAAAAACATTCAGTACTTC. It translates to CASSQGGLAKNIQYF.

This chain links TRBV11-2 with TRBJ1-2; 9 bases map to TRBD1. CDR1 and CDR2 (germline): SGHAT, FQNNGV. Losses at the gene ends were 6 bases for V and 4 bases for J; bases not matched to a gene: 12. CDR3 size: 16 residues. The CDR3 DNA is TGTGCCAGCAGTGTACAGGGGGCAGTGGCTAGCTATGGCTACACCTTC. Amino acid sequence: CASSVQGAVASYGYTF. Complete variable domain (other parts from reference TRBV11-2 and TRBJ1-2): EAGVAQSPRYKIIEKRQSVAFWCNPISGHATLYWYQQILGQGPKLLIQFQNNGVVDDSQLPKDRFSAERLKGVDSTLKIQPAKLEDSAVYLCASSVQGAVASYGYTFGSGTRLTVV.

V is TRBV7-9 and J is TRBJ1-3, with 8 bases aligning to TRBD1. The CDR3 consists of 14 residues. Trimming removed 5 bases from V and 6 bases from J; junction bases left unmatched: 6. The germline CDR1 and CDR2 sequences are SEHNR and FQNEAQ (reference sequence). The DNA for the CDR3 is TGTGCCAGCAGCGCCAGACAGGGGAAAAACACCATATATTTT. It encodes CASSARQGKNTIYF.

V and J are TRBV30 and TRBJ2-6, with TRBD1 matching over 9 bases. The J segment lost 0 bases and the V segment lost 3 bases, leaving 6 bases of the junction unmatched. From germline, CDR1 is GTSNPN and CDR2 SVGIG (reference sequence). The CDR3 has 17 residues. The CDR3 coding sequence is TGTGCCTGGAGACGGGACAGGGCTTTCTCTGGGGCCAACGTCCTGACTTTC. Residues: CAWRRDRAFSGANVLTF.

The gene calls are TRBV28 and TRBJ2-5; the D is unclear. CDR1 and CDR2 from the germline V gene are MDHEN and SYDVKM. The CDR3 has 14 amino acids. With 1 base removed from V and 6 bases from J, the gap between germline ends came to 12 bases. CDR3: CASSLSLRRQTQYF. Here the CDR3 DNA reads TGTGCCAGCAGTTTATCCCTCCGACGGCAGACCCAGTACTTC.

The chain uses TRBV18 and TRBJ2-2; TRBD1 is a possible D gene (6 bases). V was pared by 5 bases and J by 0 bases, with 10 bases between. The CDR3 is made up of 15 amino acids. Germline assignment: CDR1 KGHSH and CDR2 LQKENI. The CDR3 coding sequence is TGTGCCAGCTCAGCCGGGACACCGAACACCGGGGAGCTGTTTTTT. The encoded protein is CASSAGTPNTGELFF.

This clone occurred once. V gene TRBV6-1 combines with J gene TRBJ2-7; D possibly uses TRBD1 or TRBD2 (5 bases each). V gave up 3 bases and J gave up 6 bases, with 15 bases separating them. Germline CDR1 MNHNS, CDR2 SASEGT. The CDR3 spans 14 residues. The CDR3 spells CASSELRDVGEQYF. The DNA of the CDR3 is TGTGCCAGCAGTGAGCTCAGGGACGTAGGCGAGCAGTACTTC.

The CDR3 nucleotides read TGTGCCAGCAGTTCGACCTACGAGCAGTACTTC. Protein: CASSSTYEQYF. This rearrangement joins TRBV7-2 to TRBJ2-7, with D unresolved. Per germline, CDR1 SGHTA and CDR2 FQGNSA. V was cut by 6 bases and J by 2 bases, with 5 bases left in between. The CDR3 runs 11 residues.

The genes are TRBV7-2 and TRBJ1-1, with TRBD1 as a possible D gene (5 bases). This CDR3 is built from 13 residues. V shed 0 bases and J shed 11 bases, with 13 bases lying between them. Germline CDR1 reads SGHTA; CDR2 reads FQGNSA. The CDR3 nucleotides are TGTGCCAGCAGCTTAGCCGCACTGGGGGGGGCTTTCTTT. Translation gives CASSLAALGGAFF.

DNA for the CDR3: TGTGCCAGCAGTCTCCGACTAGCGGGAGCAGATACGCAGTATTTT. Its protein is CASSLRLAGADTQYF. This chain joins TRBV6-6 and TRBJ2-3, with TRBD2 identical over 12 bases. With V trimmed by 5 bases and J by 4 bases, 4 bases remained unmatched. Per germline, CDR1 MNHNY and CDR2 SVGAGI (reference sequence). This CDR3 has 15 amino acids.

This rearrangement joins TRBV5-5 to TRBJ2-5; D is unclear. The V gene lost 0 bases and the J gene lost 4 bases, with 1 base spanning the gap. Per the germline V gene, CDR1 is SGHKS and CDR2 is YYEKEE (reference sequence). The CDR3 covers 11 residues. CDR3 coding DNA: TGTGCCAGCAGCTTGGCAGAGACCCAGTACTTC. Protein: CASSLAETQYF.

As to this clone: With a much larger clone just one base away, this may be a read error. Other nucleotide sequences from this sample produce the same CDR3. The CDR3 bases are TGTGCCAGCAGCTTAGAGGGGAACACTGAAGCTTTCTTT. As protein: CASSLEGNTEAFF. The chain combines TRBV7-2 with TRBJ1-1; unclear D gene. V lost 1 base and J lost 1, with 4 bases in between. CDR3 length equals 13 residues. Germline lookup yields CDR1 SGHTA and CDR2 FQGNSA. Using reference TRBV7-2 and TRBJ1-1 for the parts outside the CDR3, the full variable domain is GAGVSQSPSNKVTEKGKDVELRCDPISGHTALYWYRQSLGQGLEFLIYFQGNSAPDKSGLPSDRFSAERTGGSVSTLTIQRTQQEDSAVYLCASSLEGNTEAFFGQGTRLTVV.

This clone was counted a few times. CDR3 coding DNA: TGTGCCAGCAGCAGAGACGTAGGGGAACGGGGCCTCCACTTT. Protein product: CASSRDVGERGLHF. This rearrangement joins TRBV2 to TRBJ1-6; possible D gene TRBD1, 5 bases. Per germline, CDR1 SNHLY and CDR2 FYNNEI. The V end was cut by 6 bases, the J end by 15 bases, with 21 bases between. CDR3 size: 14 residues.

The J gene is TRBJ1-5, the V gene TRBV9; a weak D match, TRBD1 (5 bases). The CDR3 is 18 amino acids. The germline V and J ends were trimmed by 0 bases and 0 bases, with 16 bases remaining between them. Germline CDR1 SGDLS, CDR2 YYNGEE. CDR3 loop: CASSVGGGGAGSNQPQHF. The CDR3 coding sequence is TGTGCCAGCAGCGTAGGGGGCGGAGGGGCCGGTAGCAATCAGCCCCAGCATTTT. Variable domain in full (rest from reference TRBV9 and TRBJ1-5): DSGVTQTPKHLITATGQRVTLRCSPRSGDLSVYWYQQSLDQGLQFLIQYYNGEERAKGNILERFSAQQFPDLHSELNLSSLELGDSALYFCASSVGGGGAGSNQPQHFGDGTRLSIL.

Concerning this clone: The junction differs from germline at one of its ends, possibly a read error. The chain couples TRBV27 to TRBJ2-7, with D perhaps given as TRBD1 or TRBD2 (6 bases each). The CDR3 runs 13 residues. Germline V gene sequence: CDR1 MNHEY, CDR2 SMNVEV (reference sequence). The CDR3 reads CANSLGGRSEQYF. CDR3 DNA: TGTGCCAACAGTTTAGGGGGGAGAAGCGAGCAGTACTTC.

This sequence joins TRBV19 and TRBJ2-2; TRBD2 matches at 8 bases. Per germline, CDR1 LNHDA and CDR2 SQIVND (reference sequence). Unmatched junction bases numbered 8, after V lost 5 bases and J lost 9 bases. The CDR3 extends over 14 amino acids. DNA of the CDR3: TGTGCCAGTAGTCTCCCGGGGGGGCCGAGGGAGCTGTTTTTT. It codes for CASSLPGGPRELFF.

This sequence joins TRBV2 and TRBJ2-7; D is uncertain. Trimming stripped 4 bases from V and 0 bases from J, with 4 bases between. Germline CDR1 reads SNHLY; CDR2 reads FYNNEI. The CDR3 covers 12 residues. The DNA of the CDR3 is TGTGCCAGCAGTGTTTCCTCCTACGAGCAGTACTTC. It encodes CASSVSSYEQYF.

This clone was counted once. The chain has TRBV5-1 and TRBJ2-7; TRBD2 matches 14 bases. Germline V CDR1 and CDR2: SGHRS, YFSETQ. CDR3 length equals 17 residues. Losses at the gene ends were 4 bases for V and 12 bases for J; bases not matched to a gene: 18. The DNA for the CDR3 is TGCGCCAGCAGCCCGGGACTAGCGGGAGCCGCGGATGTGGGGGGGTACTTC. Translated: CASSPGLAGAADVGGYF.

V usage is TRBV27 and J usage is TRBJ2-2; D might be TRBD1 (6 bases). The CDR3 spans 16 residues. The germline V and J ends were trimmed by 7 bases and 7 bases, with 22 bases remaining between them. Germline-derived CDR1 and CDR2 are MNHEY and SMNVEV (reference sequence). The CDR3 sequence: CASTYVEGDTNGELFF. In nucleotides, the CDR3 is TGTGCCAGCACCTACGTCGAGGGGGATACAAACGGGGAGCTGTTTTTT.

This chain links TRBV5-1 with TRBJ1-1, with D perhaps matching TRBD1 (5 bases). From germline, CDR1 is SGHRS and CDR2 YFSETQ. This CDR3 contains 15 residues. The V and J ends lost 1 base and 1 base respectively, with 11 bases between them. The CDR3 reads CASSLIPGTNTEAFF. The CDR3 region has the DNA TGCGCCAGCAGCTTGATCCCCGGGACGAACACTGAAGCTTTCTTT.